These T cell receptor beta chains were read from a single sample in a study of T cell responses to AZD1222 COVID-19 vaccine. Sequencing used immunoSEQ multiplex PCR; TCRdb keeps in-frame clones, though not all of them. The sample records about 92,000 clones, approximately 90% being singletons. The sample was peripheral blood, taken on day 0 of AZD1222 vaccination. These receptors came from an adult in good health. Each CDR3 is given with its conserved first and last residue. A D gene is named only where the DNA matches it firmly. Some rows mark clone size as missing; the rest say once, few, many or name a class of expanded clone.

>11|NA|NA|TRBV20-1|TRBJ2-6
CSAFGANVLTF
TGCAGTGCGTTCGGGGCCAACGTCCTGACTTTC
>15|NA|NA|TRBV4-1|TRBJ2-1
CASSQGGQRPGEQFF
TGCGCCAGCAGCCAGGGGGGACAGCGGCCGGGAGAGCAGTTCTTC
>13|NA|NA|TRBV7-2|TRBJ2-3
CASSLVNTDTQYF
TGTGCCAGCAGCTTAGTAAACACAGATACGCAGTATTTT
>13|NA|NA|TRBV12-3/TRBV12-4|TRBJ1-1
CASSSMQTTEAFF
TGTGCCAGCAGTTCTATGCAGACCACTGAAGCTTTCTTT
>14|NA|NA|TRBV7-2|TRBJ2-7
CASSFSGTNYEQYF
TGTGCCAGCAGCTTTTCCGGGACAAATTACGAGCAGTACTTC
>16|NA|TRBD1|TRBV19|TRBJ1-2
CASSGVTGGAGYGYTF
TGTGCCAGTAGTGGCGTGACAGGGGGCGCGGGCTATGGCTACACCTTC
>12|NA|NA|TRBV7-3|TRBJ2-2
CASSRGVGELFF
TGTGCCAGCAGCCGCGGGGTCGGGGAGCTGTTTTTT
>15|NA|TRBD1|TRBV5-1|TRBJ1-5
CASSLATGGDQPQHF
TGCGCCAGCAGCTTGGCGACAGGGGGGGATCAGCCCCAGCATTTT
>15|once|NA|TRBV3-1/TRBV3-2|TRBJ2-1
CASSLAGGASNEQFF
TGTGCCAGCAGCCTAGCCGGGGGCGCGTCAAATGAGCAGTTCTTC
>17|NA|TRBD1|TRBV2|TRBJ1-1
CASSEGTGRVWNTEAFF
TGTGCCAGCAGTGAAGGGACAGGGAGAGTTTGGAACACTGAAGCTTTCTTT
>17|NA|NA|TRBV6-1|TRBJ1-5
CASSGLHGGDSNQPQHF
TGTGCCAGCAGTGGGCTCCATGGGGGGGATAGCAATCAGCCCCAGCATTTT
>18|NA|NA|TRBV19|TRBJ2-6
CASSTRDISNSGANVLTF
TGTGCCAGTAGCACCCGGGACATATCCAACTCTGGGGCCAACGTCCTGACTTTC
>13|NA|NA|TRBV28|TRBJ2-7
CASTPVRPMEQYF
TGTGCCAGCACCCCAGTTAGGCCCATGGAGCAGTACTTC
>13|NA|NA|TRBV2|TRBJ2-5
CASSEARVETQYF
TGTGCCAGCAGTGAAGCGCGAGTAGAGACCCAGTACTTC
>15|NA|TRBD1|TRBV11-2|TRBJ1-2
CASSLGTGGNYGYTF
TGTGCCAGCAGCTTAGGCACAGGGGGGAACTATGGCTACACCTTC
>14|once|NA|TRBV10-2|TRBJ1-1
CASSAQGMGAEAFF
TGCGCCAGCAGTGCGCAGGGGATGGGCGCTGAAGCTTTCTTT
>12|NA|NA|TRBV7-2|TRBJ2-3
CASSLDTDTQYF
TGTGCCAGCAGCCTCGACACAGATACGCAGTATTTT
>15|once|NA|TRBV6-5|TRBJ2-1
CASSPREGFYNEQFF
TGTGCCAGCAGCCCCCGTGAGGGGTTCTACAATGAGCAGTTCTTC
>15|NA|TRBD1|TRBV5-4|TRBJ2-3
CASSWGQGGKDTQYF
TGTGCCAGCAGCTGGGGACAGGGGGGGAAAGATACGCAGTATTTT
>14|once|NA|TRBV7-9|TRBJ1-1
CASSVREVGTEAFF
TGTGCCAGCAGCGTCAGGGAGGTTGGAACTGAAGCTTTCTTT
>18|NA|NA|TRBV24-1|TRBJ2-1
CATSPRVNRRSSYNEQFF
TGTGCCACCAGTCCCAGGGTTAATCGACGGAGCTCCTACAATGAGCAGTTCTTC
>15|NA|TRBD1|TRBV4-1|TRBJ2-3
CASSHRTGGGDTQYF
TGCGCCAGCAGCCATAGGACAGGGGGCGGAGATACGCAGTATTTT
>17|NA|TRBD2|TRBV18|TRBJ2-2
CASSPPSSGGKTGELFF
TGTGCCAGCTCACCACCCTCTTCCGGGGGGAAAACCGGGGAGCTGTTTTTT
>17|NA|NA|TRBV14|TRBJ2-2
CASSPGLGGSNTGELFF
TGTGCCAGCAGCCCCGGGCTCGGGGGCTCGAACACCGGGGAGCTGTTTTTT
>15|NA|NA|TRBV5-1|TRBJ1-4
CASSLVSMDGEKLFF
TGCGCCAGCAGCCTGGTATCCATGGACGGGGAAAAACTGTTTTTT
>15|once|NA|TRBV9|TRBJ2-3
CASSVDTIITDTQYF
TGTGCCAGCAGCGTAGACACCATCATCACAGATACGCAGTATTTT
>12|NA|NA|TRBV25-1|TRBJ1-2
CASSATGLGYTF
TGTGCCAGCTCGGCCACAGGCCTGGGCTACACCTTC
>15|NA|NA|TRBV9|TRBJ2-3
CASSVATRVGNTQYF
TGTGCCAGCAGCGTAGCTACCAGGGTGGGGAATACGCAGTATTTT
>16|NA|TRBD2|TRBV7-2|TRBJ2-3
CASSLARTSGGDTQYF
TGTGCCAGCAGCTTAGCGAGGACTAGCGGGGGAGATACGCAGTATTTT
>15|once|NA|TRBV5-6|TRBJ2-7
CASSLPGKGSYEQYF
TGTGCCAGCAGCTTGCCGGGGAAAGGAAGCTACGAGCAGTACTTC
>10|NA|NA|TRBV20-1|TRBJ2-2
CSAGHGELFF
TGCAGTGCTGGGCACGGGGAGCTGTTTTTT